Listed below are T cell receptor beta chains from one sample, sequenced in a study of blood T cell repertoires in COVID-19. Assay used: immunoSEQ multiplex PCR; TCRdb lists only in-frame clones, some missing. In the table there are roughly 200,000 clones, over 70% of which are singletons. Material: peripheral blood. These receptors came from a man between 60 and 70 years old with acute or convalescent COVID-19. Both conserved end residues are part of each CDR3. Fields, in order: clone size, J gene, D gene, V gene, CDR3 DNA, CDR3 protein. A D gene is named only where the DNA matches it firmly. Not all rows give a size; the values are once, few, many and, for expanded clones, a class.

abundance: -
j_gene: TRBJ1-2
d_gene: TRBD1
v_gene: TRBV3-1/TRBV3-2
CDR3nt: TGTGCCAGCAGCCAAGAACAGGGGACTGTCGGCGGCTACACCTTC
CDR3aa: CASSQEQGTVGGYTF

abundance: -
j_gene: TRBJ1-2
d_gene: TRBD1
v_gene: TRBV9
CDR3nt: TGTGCCAGCAGCACCCAGACAGGGGGTAGGGGCTACACCTTC
CDR3aa: CASSTQTGGRGYTF

abundance: -
j_gene: TRBJ2-1
d_gene: -
v_gene: TRBV3-1/TRBV3-2
CDR3nt: TGTGCCAGCAGTTACAGCGGGCTCCCTTCCTACAATGAGCAGTTCTTC
CDR3aa: CASSYSGLPSYNEQFF

abundance: few
j_gene: TRBJ1-5
d_gene: TRBD1
v_gene: TRBV28
CDR3nt: TGTGCCAGCAGTCTTCTGACAGGGGTCAATCAGCCCCAGCATTTT
CDR3aa: CASSLLTGVNQPQHF

abundance: -
j_gene: TRBJ2-1
d_gene: -
v_gene: TRBV5-8
CDR3nt: TGTGCCAGCAGTACGAGAAGCTCCTACAATGAGCAGTTCTTC
CDR3aa: CASSTRSSYNEQFF

abundance: medium-sized
j_gene: TRBJ1-5
d_gene: TRBD1
v_gene: TRBV4-2
CDR3nt: TGTGCCAGCAGCCAAGATACAGGGGGGTTTCAGCCCCAGCATTTT
CDR3aa: CASSQDTGGFQPQHF

abundance: -
j_gene: TRBJ1-4
d_gene: TRBD1
v_gene: TRBV29-1
CDR3nt: TGCAGCGTTGGAGGGGGCGGAAAACTGTTTTTT
CDR3aa: CSVGGGGKLFF

abundance: -
j_gene: TRBJ1-1
d_gene: TRBD1
v_gene: TRBV6-5
CDR3nt: TGTGCCAGCTGGACAGGGTGGGAAGCTTTCTTT
CDR3aa: CASWTGWEAFF

abundance: few
j_gene: TRBJ2-7
d_gene: TRBD2
v_gene: TRBV13
CDR3nt: TGTGCCAGCAGCCAGGGGACTAGAACGATCCACGAGCAGTACTTC
CDR3aa: CASSQGTRTIHEQYF

abundance: -
j_gene: TRBJ2-2
d_gene: -
v_gene: TRBV2
CDR3nt: TGTGCCAGCAGTGACGGCAGGGTGGGCGGAGAGCTGTTTTTT
CDR3aa: CASSDGRVGGELFF

abundance: -
j_gene: TRBJ1-6
d_gene: TRBD1
v_gene: TRBV5-1
CDR3nt: TGCGCCAGCAGCTCGCAGGGGGCTGAATCACCCCTCCACTTT
CDR3aa: CASSSQGAESPLHF

abundance: -
j_gene: TRBJ1-1
d_gene: TRBD1
v_gene: TRBV12-3/TRBV12-4
CDR3nt: TGTGCCAGCAGTTTTACCAGGGGGTCTGAAGCTTTCTTT
CDR3aa: CASSFTRGSEAFF

abundance: -
j_gene: TRBJ2-2
d_gene: -
v_gene: TRBV10-3
CDR3nt: TGTGCCACGGGGGACAGACTGTCCACCGGGGAGCTGTTTTTT
CDR3aa: CATGDRLSTGELFF

abundance: -
j_gene: TRBJ2-3
d_gene: TRBD2
v_gene: TRBV30
CDR3nt: TGTGCCTGGGAGGGACTAGCGCTCACAGATACGCAGTATTTT
CDR3aa: CAWEGLALTDTQYF

abundance: -
j_gene: TRBJ1-6
d_gene: TRBD1
v_gene: TRBV6-6
CDR3nt: TGTGCCAGCAGGAGAACAGGGGATGTGTCACCCCTCCACTTT
CDR3aa: CASRRTGDVSPLHF

abundance: -
j_gene: TRBJ2-7
d_gene: -
v_gene: TRBV9
CDR3nt: TGTGCCAGCAGCTTACGGACAAACACCTACGAGCAGTACTTC
CDR3aa: CASSLRTNTYEQYF

abundance: -
j_gene: TRBJ2-3
d_gene: TRBD2
v_gene: TRBV19
CDR3nt: TGTGCCAGTAGTATGGGGACTAGAAAGACGCAGTATTTT
CDR3aa: CASSMGTRKTQYF

abundance: once
j_gene: TRBJ1-6
d_gene: TRBD1
v_gene: TRBV6-5
CDR3nt: TGTGCCAGCAGTAATACTAGGACAGGAAATTCACCCCTCCACTTT
CDR3aa: CASSNTRTGNSPLHF

abundance: -
j_gene: TRBJ2-3
d_gene: TRBD2
v_gene: TRBV5-4
CDR3nt: TGTGCCAGCAGCTTAGGACTAGCGGGAGACTATGGGGATACGCAGTATTTT
CDR3aa: CASSLGLAGDYGDTQYF